The 25 T cell receptor beta chains presented below share a single source sample, sequenced in a study of CD8 T cells in Susac syndrome. With random hexamers, reverse transcription was performed on roughly 0.45 to 1 ug of RNA. TCRdb analysed the immunoSEQ multiplex PCR reads with MiXCR anew, one entry per CDR3 protein. The sample includes 65,000 to 100,000 distinct CDR3 sequences, approximately 96% of them seen just once. The sequencing sample was made of CD8+ T cells from PBMCs. Receptors were obtained from a human donor with Susac syndrome.

The chain recombines TRBV29-1 with TRBJ1-2; D is unresolved. Germline V lookup: CDR1 SQVTM, CDR2 ANQGSEA. Trimming left V 0 bases short and J 3 bases short, with 8 bases between. CDR3 length: 13 amino acids. The CDR3 is CSVEDRTDYGYTF. In nucleotides, the CDR3 is TGCAGCGTTGAAGATAGAACAGACTATGGCTACACCTTC. The complete variable domain, with remaining parts taken from reference TRBV29-1 and TRBJ1-2, reads SAVISQKPSRDICQRGTSLTIQCQVDSQVTMMFWYRQQPGQSLTLIATANQGSEATYESGFVIDKFPISRPNLTFSTLTVSNMSPEDSSIYLCSVEDRTDYGYTFGSGTRLTVV.

This clonotype has just one count. The chain couples TRBV7-9 to TRBJ1-5, with D uncertain. Germline V gene data show CDR1 as SEHNR and CDR2 as FQNEAQ (reference sequence). The ends were cut back, 5 bases at V and 5 bases at J, with 13 bases in the middle. The length of the CDR3 is 14 residues. The DNA of the CDR3 is TGTGCCAGCAGCCCCGACGGGTACTATCAGCCCCAGCATTTT. This codes for CASSPDGYYQPQHF.

The chain links TRBV3-1 to TRBJ2-5, with D possibly being TRBD1 (5 bases). Germline values: CDR1 LGHDT, CDR2 YNNKEL (reference sequence). V lost 1 base, J lost 5 bases, and 14 bases lay in between. The CDR3 has 15 amino acids. The CDR3 loop is CASSQGGRGFETQYF. The CDR3 DNA reads as TGTGCCAGCAGCCAAGGGGGAAGGGGATTCGAGACCCAGTACTTC.

The chain carries TRBV9 and TRBJ1-5; D remains ambiguous. Per germline, CDR1 SGDLS and CDR2 YYNGEE. This CDR3 spans 15 amino acids. V lost 0 bases, J lost 2 bases, and 9 bases lay in between. For the CDR3, the DNA is TGTGCCAGCAGCGTAGGTTGGGATGGCAATCAGCCCCAGCATTTT. This gives the protein CASSVGWDGNQPQHF.

The chain couples TRBV28 to TRBJ1-5, with 7 positions matching TRBD1. This CDR3 has 14 amino acids. After removal of 6 bases from V and 5 bases from J, the junction contained 7 bases not matched to a gene. Germline CDR1 is MDHEN and CDR2 is SYDVKM. CDR3 protein: CASSFRGAHQPQHF. DNA of the CDR3: TGTGCCAGCAGCTTCAGGGGGGCGCATCAGCCCCAGCATTTT. Complete variable domain (other parts from reference TRBV28 and TRBJ1-5): DVKVTQSSRYLVKRTGEKVFLECVQDMDHENMFWYRQDPGLGLRLIYFSYDVKMKEKGDIPEGYSVSREKKERFSLILESASTNQTSMYLCASSFRGAHQPQHFGDGTRLSIL.

CDR3 bases: TGTGCCAGCAGTGCCGCGGGAGGGCCCTACGAGCAGTACTTC. It encodes CASSAAGGPYEQYF. This rearrangement joins TRBV27 to TRBJ2-7, with 9 bases fitting TRBD2. Germline CDR1 MNHEY, CDR2 SMNVEV (reference sequence). The ends lost 5 bases at V and 2 bases at J; junction bases unmatched: 4. This CDR3 contains 14 residues.

The rearrangement uses TRBV27 and TRBJ2-1; D not resolved. Trimming took 7 bases from V and 4 from J, leaving 5 bases between them. The CDR3 has 11 residues. Germline CDR1 reads MNHEY; CDR2 reads SMNVEV (reference sequence). The CDR3 sequence: CASIRYNEQFF. CDR3 sequence (DNA): TGTGCCAGCATCAGGTACAATGAGCAGTTCTTC.

The chain employs TRBV7-2 and TRBJ2-3; no firm D call. Trimming took off 3 bases at V and 4 bases at J, with 23 bases between the two ends. CDR1 is SGHTA and CDR2 is FQGNSA in the germline V gene. This CDR3 contains 18 residues. DNA for the CDR3: TGTGCCAGCAGCTTTCCCTCTACCGAGCAGGATGAAGCAGATACGCAGTATTTT. Protein: CASSFPSTEQDEADTQYF.

The chain employs TRBV6-4 and TRBJ2-3; D unclear. Trimming shortened V by 4 bases and J by 2 bases, and 7 bases separated the two germline ends. The CDR3 is 13 amino acids. CDR1 and CDR2 (germline): MRHNA, SNTAGT. CDR3 in amino acids: CASSVYPTDTQYF. CDR3 bases: TGTGCCAGCAGTGTGTACCCCACAGATACGCAGTATTTT.

This chain connects TRBV6-5 to TRBJ2-6, with 10 bases identical to TRBD1. After removal of 4 bases from V and 0 bases from J, the junction contained 6 bases not matched to a gene. There are 18 residues in the CDR3. The V gene's germline CDR1 is MNHEY and CDR2 SVGAGI. The CDR3 loop is CASSWDRGRSSGANVLTF. DNA of the CDR3: TGTGCCAGCAGTTGGGACAGGGGCCGGAGCTCTGGGGCCAACGTCCTGACTTTC.

The chain is built from TRBV4-3 and TRBJ2-6, with unresolved D. Germline assignment: CDR1 LGHNA and CDR2 YSLEER. Trimming shortened V by 1 base and J by 0 bases, and 7 bases separated the two germline ends. The CDR3 runs 16 residues. The CDR3 is CASSQAFSSGANVLTF. In DNA, the CDR3 is TGCGCCAGCAGCCAAGCCTTTAGCTCTGGGGCCAACGTCCTGACTTTC.

This rearrangement joins TRBV27 to TRBJ2-4, with D unclear. The CDR3 loop spans 15 amino acids. Germline loops: CDR1 MNHEY, CDR2 SMNVEV (reference sequence). Trimming left V 0 bases short and J 2 bases short, with 8 bases between. The CDR3 spells CASSLSRGPKNIQYF. The CDR3, as DNA: TGTGCCAGCAGTTTATCGCGCGGACCCAAAAACATTCAGTACTTC.

The rearrangement joins TRBV28 to TRBJ2-7, with D perhaps being TRBD1 or TRBD2 (6 bases each). Trimming stripped 7 bases from V and 4 bases from J, with 20 bases between. CDR1 is MDHEN and CDR2 is SYDVKM in the germline V gene. This CDR3 comprises 15 residues. The CDR3 DNA sequence: TGTGCCAGCATTACAAGGCCCGGGGGCGCGTACGAGCAGTACGTC. It codes for CASITRPGGAYEQYV.

The V and J genes are TRBV4-3 and TRBJ2-7; 8 positions match TRBD2. This CDR3 spans 15 amino acids. V lost 4 bases to trimming and J lost 4 bases; unmatched junction nucleotides: 9. In germline, CDR1 is LGHNA, CDR2 YSLEER. CDR3 sequence: CASSPGGAGVYEQYF. Here the CDR3 DNA reads TGCGCCAGCAGCCCTGGGGGAGCGGGAGTATACGAGCAGTACTTC.

CDR3 nucleotides: TGTGCCAGCAGCTTAGGAGAGCGGAAACAGTTCTTC. Its translation is CASSLGERKQFF. The genes are TRBV13 and TRBJ2-1; maybe TRBD2 (5 bases). V lost 0 bases and J lost 13, with 10 bases in between. Germline CDR1 is PRHDT and CDR2 is FYEKMQ (reference sequence). This CDR3 region has 12 residues.

The table lists this clonotype with a count of one. The rearrangement joins TRBV5-4 to TRBJ2-1; D unresolved. The V end lost 4 bases, the J end lost 5 bases, and 4 bases lay between the germline ends. This CDR3 region has 11 residues. Germline CDR1 is SGHNT and CDR2 is YYREEE (reference sequence). CDR3 residues: CASSRDNEQFF. CDR3 coding DNA: TGTGCCAGCAGCAGGGACAATGAGCAGTTCTTC.

The chain couples TRBV19 to TRBJ2-7, with D possibly matching TRBD2 (5 bases). The CDR3 has 16 residues. From germline, CDR1 is LNHDA and CDR2 SQIVND (reference sequence). Between the trimmed V and J ends, which lost 1 base and 0 bases, there was a span of 13 bases. CDR3 protein: CASSIGGGGYSYEQYF. As DNA, the CDR3 is TGTGCCAGTAGTATAGGAGGAGGAGGCTACTCCTACGAGCAGTACTTC.

In its sample, this clonotype was seen once. The V gene is TRBV20-1, the J gene TRBJ2-3; D gene uncertain. Germline V gene lookup returns CDR1 DFQATT and CDR2 SNEGSKA (reference sequence). The CDR3 is 15 residues long. Trimming took 1 base from V and 6 from J, leaving 17 bases between them. This chain's CDR3 is CSARGGARAWDTQYF. The CDR3 bases are TGCAGTGCTAGAGGAGGAGCTAGGGCGTGGGATACGCAGTATTTT.

The CDR3 here is CSVGHGTGELFF. The CDR3 nucleotides are TGCAGCGTGGGGCACGGGACCGGGGAGCTGTTTTTT. This chain joins TRBV29-1 and TRBJ2-2; maybe TRBD1 (5 bases). The CDR3 has 12 residues. V lost 6 bases and J lost 5, with 10 bases in between. Germline CDR1 is SQVTM and CDR2 is ANQGSEA.

The chain employs TRBV29-1 and TRBJ2-1, with a tentative D call TRBD2 (5 bases). The CDR3 runs to 14 residues. V lost 1 base to trimming and J lost 6 bases, with 13 bases between them. Germline V gene lookup returns CDR1 SQVTM and CDR2 ANQGSEA. The CDR3 nucleotides read TGCAGCGTTGAAGCCGGGGATGGCCGCAATGAGCAGTTCTTC. This translates into CSVEAGDGRNEQFF.

The chain employs TRBV27 and TRBJ2-1; no firm D call. Trimming took off 2 bases at V and 1 base at J, with 9 bases between the two ends. Germline values: CDR1 MNHEY, CDR2 SMNVEV (reference sequence). This CDR3 is 15 amino acids long. The CDR3 DNA reads as TGTGCCAGCAGTTTAATTAGTGGTTCCTACAATGAGCAGTTCTTC. Protein product: CASSLISGSYNEQFF.

The rearrangement links TRBV6-2 or TRBV6-3 to TRBJ1-1; D not resolved. Trimming shortened V by 0 bases and J by 3 bases, and 5 bases separated the two germline ends. Germline-derived CDR1 and CDR2 are MNHEY and SVGEGT. The CDR3 sequence is 13 residues long. This CDR3 reads CASSYSYYTEAFF. In nucleotides, the CDR3 is TGTGCCAGCAGTTACTCCTATTACACTGAAGCTTTCTTT.

V usage is TRBV11-2 and J usage is TRBJ2-5; TRBD2 agrees at 10 bases. The germline CDR1 and CDR2 sequences are SGHAT and FQNNGV. This CDR3 contains 15 residues. Trimming at V came to 6 bases and at J to 3 bases, leaving 7 bases not matched to a gene. The CDR3 DNA reads as TGTGCCAGCAGTCATATAGCGGGGGGCAAAGAGACCCAGTACTTC. Amino acid sequence: CASSHIAGGKETQYF.

This clonotype was detected only once. The chain uses TRBV5-1 and TRBJ2-2; D is unclear. Trimming took off 1 base at V and 1 base at J, with 5 bases between the two ends. Germline V gene lookup returns CDR1 SGHRS and CDR2 YFSETQ. The CDR3 length is 14 residues. CDR3: CASSLLENTGELFF. The CDR3 region has the DNA TGCGCCAGCAGCTTGCTTGAGAACACCGGGGAGCTGTTTTTT.

This clonotype came up once. In DNA, the CDR3 is TGTGCCAGCAGGAGCAACCAGGGGGTACGGAATGAGCAGTTCTTC. It encodes CASRSNQGVRNEQFF. The chain recombines TRBV5-6 with TRBJ2-1; TRBD1 matches at 7 bases. J was trimmed by 7 bases and V by 5 bases; bases with no gene match: 12. Germline V gene sequence: CDR1 SGHDT, CDR2 YYEEEE. This CDR3 is 15 amino acids long.